Each of the 22 T cell receptor beta chains below was sequenced from the same sample in a study of regulatory T cells in long-lasting Graves disease. Time point indicated: persistent/refractory GD, antithyroid drugs over 5 years with positive TRAb. From PBMCs, RNA was extracted and then used to make the TCR library. Building of the TCR beta libraries involved iRepertoire HTBI primers and Arm-PCR of CDR3 regions. One entry per CDR3 protein, called by TCRdb with MiXCR from the multiplex PCR reads. The data hold 500,000 to 700,000 distinct CDR3 sequences, with 25% to 30% observed a single time. The material sequenced was peripheral blood mononuclear cells (PBMCs), taken when the disease was refractory, from a patient treated with antithyroid drugs. These receptors originate from a female donor with Graves disease.

The chain has TRBV30 and TRBJ2-5; perhaps TRBD2 as D (5 bases). The germline gives CDR1 GTSNPN, CDR2 SVGIG (reference sequence). The CDR3 contains 14 residues. V was shortened by 6 bases and J by 1 base, with 15 bases between the two germline ends. For the CDR3, the DNA is TGTGCCTGCCAAGAAGGGAGTAGCCAAGAGACCCAGTACTTC. Translation: CACQEGSSQETQYF.

This clonotype was recorded at least ten times. The chain joins TRBV12-3 or TRBV12-4 to TRBJ1-6; D is unresolved. CDR3 length: 14 residues. Deletions cut 6 bases from V and 3 bases from J, with 9 bases between. The CDR3 reads CASSRPGYNSPLHF. In DNA form, the CDR3 reads TGTGCCAGCAGCCGACCCGGCTATAATTCACCCCTCCACTTT.

The chain is built from TRBV19 and TRBJ2-7, with D maybe TRBD1 (6 bases). CDR1 is LNHDA, CDR2 SQIVND, per germline (reference sequence). The CDR3 is 14 residues long. Trimming took 6 bases from V and 2 from J, leaving 14 bases between them. The CDR3 DNA reads as TGTGCCAGTAGGAGCGGACCAGGGGCCTACGAGCAGTACTTC. Residues: CASRSGPGAYEQYF.

In this sample, this clonotype turned up many times. The rearrangement links TRBV28 to TRBJ2-5, with a weak D call TRBD1 (5 bases). V lost 4 bases to trimming and J lost 5 bases, with 11 bases between them. Germline lookup yields CDR1 MDHEN and CDR2 SYDVKM. The CDR3 has 13 amino acids. This CDR3 is CASSSRTSETQYF. CDR3 in DNA: TGTGCCAGCAGTTCCCGGACATCCGAGACCCAGTACTTC.

V and J are TRBV30 and TRBJ1-1, with 8 bases aligning to TRBD1. This CDR3 spans 14 amino acids. CDR1 GTSNPN and CDR2 SVGIG come from the germline V gene (reference sequence). The trim removed 2 bases at V and 6 bases at J, leaving 8 bases unmatched. CDR3 nucleotides: TGTGCCTGGAGTTCTGACAGGGGAGTCCCTGAAGCTTTCTTT. Its translation: CAWSSDRGVPEAFF.

The J gene is TRBJ1-5, the V gene TRBV19; tentatively, D is TRBD1 (6 bases). Germline V gene lookup returns CDR1 LNHDA and CDR2 SQIVND (reference sequence). V lost 3 bases, J lost 3 bases, and 15 bases lay in between. This CDR3 contains 16 residues. CDR3 bases: TGTGCCAGTAGTATCTCAGGGGCGCGTGACAATCAGCCCCAGCATTTT. This codes for CASSISGARDNQPQHF.

This rearrangement joins TRBV2 to TRBJ1-1; no reliable D call. CDR3 length: 14 residues. V was cut by 2 bases and J by 5 bases, with 12 bases left in between. Germline lookup yields CDR1 SNHLY and CDR2 FYNNEI. CDR3 sequence reads: CASSEKGSGTEAFF. Here the CDR3 DNA reads TGTGCCAGCAGTGAAAAAGGGAGCGGTACTGAAGCTTTCTTT. The full variable domain, its missing parts supplied by reference TRBV2 and TRBJ1-1, is EPEVTQTPSHQVTQMGQEVILRCVPISNHLYFYWYRQILGQKVEFLVSFYNNEISEKSEIFDDQFSVERPDGSNFTLKIRSTKLEDSAMYFCASSEKGSGTEAFFGQGTRLTVV.

This sequence joins TRBV28 and TRBJ1-3, with a possible D match to TRBD1 (5 bases). The CDR3 loop spans 15 amino acids. CDR1 MDHEN and CDR2 SYDVKM come from the germline V gene. V was cut by 3 bases and J by 4 bases, with 13 bases left in between. The CDR3 region is CASSFQGPSGNTIYF. The CDR3 DNA reads as TGTGCCAGCAGTTTTCAGGGCCCCTCGGGAAACACCATATATTTT. Drawing the rest from reference TRBV28 and TRBJ1-3, the complete variable domain is DVKVTQSSRYLVKRTGEKVFLECVQDMDHENMFWYRQDPGLGLRLIYFSYDVKMKEKGDIPEGYSVSREKKERFSLILESASTNQTSMYLCASSFQGPSGNTIYFGEGSWLTVV.

V usage is TRBV7-6 and J usage is TRBJ2-5; 10 positions match TRBD2. The trim removed 5 bases at V and 5 bases at J, leaving 8 bases unmatched. The germline V gene encodes CDR1 SGHVS and CDR2 FNYEAQ. The CDR3 consists of 15 residues. The CDR3 sequence is CASSRASGRGETQYF. The CDR3 DNA reads TGTGCCAGCAGCCGGGCTAGCGGGAGAGGGGAGACCCAGTACTTC.

In its sample, this clonotype was seen many times. This rearrangement joins TRBV2 to TRBJ1-5; TRBD1 might be the D (5 bases). The germline V and J ends were trimmed by 5 bases and 2 bases, with 13 bases remaining between them. This CDR3 is built from 15 residues. Per the germline V gene, CDR1 is SNHLY and CDR2 is FYNNEI. CDR3 loop: CASSRRDGGNQPQHF. CDR3 bases: TGTGCCAGCAGTCGCCGGGACGGAGGCAATCAGCCCCAGCATTTT.

A single count supports this clonotype. The chain carries TRBV5-1 and TRBJ2-1, with 13 bases matching TRBD2. The CDR3 is 17 amino acids. The junction had 3 bases not matched to a gene; V was cut back by 3 bases and J by 0 bases. Germline CDR1 is SGHRS and CDR2 is YFSETQ. CDR3 nucleotides: TGCGCCAGCAGCTCCGGGACTAGCGGGATCTCCTACAATGAGCAGTTCTTC. It encodes CASSSGTSGISYNEQFF.

CDR3 sequence reads: CASSIRGGNQPQHF. As DNA, the CDR3 is TGTGCCAGTAGTATCAGGGGCGGAAATCAGCCCCAGCATTTT. This sequence joins TRBV19 and TRBJ1-5; D perhaps matches TRBD1 (6 bases). The germline V and J ends were trimmed by 3 bases and 4 bases, with 10 bases remaining between them. Germline V CDR1 and CDR2: LNHDA, SQIVND (reference sequence). The CDR3 contains 14 residues.

This clonotype was detected many times. The gene calls are TRBV5-1 and TRBJ2-7, with TRBD1 matching 8 bases. This CDR3 region has 13 residues. Germline V gives CDR1 SGHRS, CDR2 YFSETQ. V lost 3 bases, J lost 5 bases, and 4 bases stayed unmatched. The CDR3, as DNA: TGCGCCAGCAGCTGGACAGGGAAACACGAGCAGTACTTC. Its translation: CASSWTGKHEQYF.

This chain links TRBV20-1 with TRBJ1-3; D ambiguous. Germline V gene data show CDR1 as DFQATT and CDR2 as SNEGSKA (reference sequence). The CDR3 totals 12 residues. Trimming stripped 4 bases from V and 0 bases from J, with 4 bases between. The CDR3 DNA sequence: TGCAGTGCTACGGGCTCTGGAAACACCATATATTTT. Residues: CSATGSGNTIYF.

This clonotype was seen a handful of times. The chain joins TRBV6-1 to TRBJ2-2; either TRBD1 or TRBD2 may supply D (6 bases each). There are 13 residues in the CDR3. The V gene's germline CDR1 is MNHNS and CDR2 SASEGT. The CDR3 sequence: CAGGYQGTGELFF. The CDR3 bases are TGTGCAGGGGGGTATCAGGGCACCGGGGAGCTGTTTTTT.

The gene calls are TRBV19 and TRBJ1-1; TRBD1 is a possible D gene (6 bases). V was pared by 7 bases and J by 4 bases, with 13 bases between. CDR1 and CDR2 from the germline V gene are LNHDA and SQIVND (reference sequence). The CDR3 is 13 amino acids. CDR3 loop: CASKGARGTEAFF. The DNA of the CDR3 is TGTGCCAGTAAAGGAGCCAGGGGCACTGAAGCTTTCTTT. The full variable domain, its missing parts supplied by reference TRBV19 and TRBJ1-1, is DGGITQSPKYLFRKEGQNVTLSCEQNLNHDAMYWYRQDPGQGLRLIYYSQIVNDFQKGDIAEGYSVSREKKESFPLTVTSAQKNPTAFYLCASKGARGTEAFFGQGTRLTVV.

This chain joins TRBV30 and TRBJ1-2, with TRBD1 as a possible D gene (5 bases). Germline V gene lookup returns CDR1 GTSNPN and CDR2 SVGIG (reference sequence). The V end was cut by 4 bases, the J end by 8 bases, with 17 bases between. This CDR3 spans 13 amino acids. The CDR3 nucleotides are TGTGCCTGGAATAGTTTGGGGACTGGCGGCTACACCTTC. It is translated as CAWNSLGTGGYTF.

This clonotype was counted at least ten times. This rearrangement joins TRBV29-1 to TRBJ2-7; 7 bases line up with TRBD2. The CDR3 loop spans 13 amino acids. The germline gives CDR1 SQVTM, CDR2 ANQGSEA. The ends lost 5 bases at V and 3 bases at J; junction bases unmatched: 7. The CDR3 loop reads CSVYWRESYEQYF. CDR3 coding DNA: TGCAGCGTTTACTGGCGGGAGAGCTACGAGCAGTACTTC.

This clonotype was seen repeatedly, ten times or more. The V and J genes are TRBV2 and TRBJ1-2, with D perhaps matching TRBD1 (5 bases). This CDR3 comprises 14 residues. V dropped 6 bases and J dropped 4 bases, with 15 bases sitting between them. The germline gives CDR1 SNHLY, CDR2 FYNNEI. CDR3 protein: CASRNIGAIYGYTF. In DNA form, the CDR3 reads TGTGCCAGCAGGAACATTGGGGCGATCTATGGCTACACCTTC.

The rearrangement joins TRBV3-1 to TRBJ2-5; TRBD2 aligns across 11 bases. The CDR3 is 19 amino acids. V shed 0 bases and J 0 bases; nucleotides not matched to a gene: 9. The germline CDR1 and CDR2 sequences are LGHDT and YNNKEL (reference sequence). CDR3 DNA sequence: TGTGCCAGCAGCCAAGATTCACTAGCGGGAGATCCGTACCAAGAGACCCAGTACTTC. The encoded protein is CASSQDSLAGDPYQETQYF.

At least ten counts were recorded for this clonotype. The chain links TRBV7-8 to TRBJ1-1; D is undetermined. The V end was cut by 7 bases, the J end by 1 base, with 13 bases between. CDR1 and CDR2 (germline): SGHVS, FQNEAQ. This CDR3 contains 14 residues. CDR3 DNA: TGTGCCAGCATCCCCGGCCGAACGAACACTGAAGCTTTCTTT. Amino acids: CASIPGRTNTEAFF.

This clonotype was seen a few times. The rearrangement links TRBV3-1 to TRBJ1-1; the D is unclear. Germline CDR1 and CDR2: LGHDT and YNNKEL (reference sequence). V shed 6 bases and J shed 7 bases, with 18 bases lying between them. The CDR3 loop spans 14 amino acids. The CDR3, as DNA: TGTGCCAGCAGTCCCGCCGGGCGACGGCTTGAAGCTTTCTTT. It yields the protein CASSPAGRRLEAFF.